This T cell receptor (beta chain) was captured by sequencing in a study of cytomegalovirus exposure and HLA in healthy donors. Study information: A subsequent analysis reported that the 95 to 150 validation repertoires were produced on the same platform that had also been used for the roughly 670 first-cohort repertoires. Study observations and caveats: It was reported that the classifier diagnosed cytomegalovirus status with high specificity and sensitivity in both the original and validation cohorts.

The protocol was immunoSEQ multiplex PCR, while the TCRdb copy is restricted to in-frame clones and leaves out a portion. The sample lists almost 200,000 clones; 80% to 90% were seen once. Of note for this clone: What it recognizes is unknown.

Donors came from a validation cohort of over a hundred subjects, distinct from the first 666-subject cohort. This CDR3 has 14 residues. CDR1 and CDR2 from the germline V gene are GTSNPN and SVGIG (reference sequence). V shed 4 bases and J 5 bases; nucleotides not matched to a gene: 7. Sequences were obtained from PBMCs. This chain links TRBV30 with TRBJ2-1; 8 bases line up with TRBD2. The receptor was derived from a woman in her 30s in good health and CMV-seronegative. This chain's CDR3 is CAWTPSGSHNEQFF. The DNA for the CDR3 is TGTGCCTGGACCCCCAGCGGGAGCCACAATGAGCAGTTCTTC.